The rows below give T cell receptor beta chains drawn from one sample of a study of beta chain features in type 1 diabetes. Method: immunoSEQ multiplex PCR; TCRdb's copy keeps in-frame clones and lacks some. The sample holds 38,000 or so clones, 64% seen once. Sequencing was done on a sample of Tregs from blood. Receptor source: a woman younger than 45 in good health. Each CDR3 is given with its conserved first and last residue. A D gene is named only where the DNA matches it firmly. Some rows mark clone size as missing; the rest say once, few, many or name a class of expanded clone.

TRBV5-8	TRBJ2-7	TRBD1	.	CASSLVPRGTYEQYF	TGTGCCAGCAGCTTGGTCCCCAGGGGGACCTACGAGCAGTACTTC
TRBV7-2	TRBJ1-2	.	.	CASSPPTVGYTF	TGTGCCAGCAGCCCGCCGACAGTAGGCTACACCTTC
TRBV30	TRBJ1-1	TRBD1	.	CAWSVQGTLNTEAFF	TGTGCCTGGAGTGTACAGGGGACCTTGAACACTGAAGCTTTCTTT
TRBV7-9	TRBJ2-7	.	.	CASSLVIVSGQTLSYEQYF	TGTGCCAGCAGCTTAGTGATCGTTTCGGGACAAACTCTGTCCTACGAGCAGTACTTC
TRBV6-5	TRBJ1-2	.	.	CATVTGRRGYTF	TGTGCCACCGTGACAGGCCGCCGTGGCTACACCTTC
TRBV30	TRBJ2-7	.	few	CAWSYTGYEQYF	TGTGCCTGGAGTTACACAGGGTACGAGCAGTACTTC
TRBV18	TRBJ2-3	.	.	CASSPVAGDTQYF	TGTGCCAGCTCACCAGTAGCCGGAGATACGCAGTATTTT
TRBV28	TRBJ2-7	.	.	CASRSVSYEQYF	TGTGCCAGTAGGAGCGTTTCCTACGAGCAGTACTTC
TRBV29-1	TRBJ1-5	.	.	CSVARGKDQPQHF	TGCAGCGTTGCGCGGGGGAAGGATCAGCCCCAGCATTTT
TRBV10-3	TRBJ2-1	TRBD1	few	CAIKQTGSSYNEQFF	TGTGCCATCAAGCAGACAGGGAGCTCCTACAATGAGCAGTTCTTC
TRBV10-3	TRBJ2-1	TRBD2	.	CAISLGTSGSYEQFF	TGTGCCATCAGCCTCGGGACTAGCGGGAGCTATGAGCAGTTCTTC
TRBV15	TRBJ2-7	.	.	CATSRDRGPSMEQYF	TGTGCCACCAGCAGAGATCGCGGGCCTTCGATGGAGCAGTACTTC
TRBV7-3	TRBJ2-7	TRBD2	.	CASSHSTGTTYEQYF	TGTGCCAGCAGCCACTCTACCGGGACTACATACGAGCAGTACTTC
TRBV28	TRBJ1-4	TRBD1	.	CASRQPDRDSAFF	TGTGCCAGCAGGCAACCGGACCGGGACAGTGCGTTTTTT
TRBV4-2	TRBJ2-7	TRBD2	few	CASSRGLADTYEQYF	TGTGCCAGCAGCCGGGGACTAGCGGACACCTACGAGCAGTACTTC
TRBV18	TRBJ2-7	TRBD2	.	CASSGGLVVEQYF	TGTGCCAGCTCAGGGGGACTAGTGGTCGAGCAGTACTTC
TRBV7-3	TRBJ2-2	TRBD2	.	CASSSDGGRANTGELFF	TGTGCCAGCAGCTCAGACGGGGGGAGGGCGAACACCGGGGAGCTGTTTTTT
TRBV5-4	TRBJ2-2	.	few	CASRPPGQNTGELFF	TGTGCCAGCAGGCCCCCGGGACAGAACACCGGGGAGCTGTTTTTT
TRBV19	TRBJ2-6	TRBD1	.	CASSTSTGAGANVLTF	TGTGCCAGTAGTACCTCGACAGGGGCTGGGGCCAACGTCCTGACTTTC
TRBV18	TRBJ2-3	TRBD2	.	CASSLSAGISTDTQYF	TGTGCCAGCTCACTCTCAGCGGGGATAAGCACAGATACGCAGTATTTT
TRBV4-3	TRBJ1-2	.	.	CASSHAGQNYGYTF	TGCGCCAGCAGCCATGCTGGACAGAACTATGGCTACACCTTC
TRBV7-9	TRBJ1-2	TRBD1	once	CASSSGTGGGGYTF	TGTGCCAGCAGCTCCGGGACAGGGGGCGGTGGCTACACCTTC
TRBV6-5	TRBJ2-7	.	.	CASSGLISSYEQYF	TGTGCCAGCAGTGGACTGATCAGCTCCTACGAGCAGTACTTC
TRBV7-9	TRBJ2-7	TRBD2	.	CASSYSGSFYEQYF	TGTGCCAGCAGCTATAGCGGGAGCTTCTACGAGCAGTACTTC
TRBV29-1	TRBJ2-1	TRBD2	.	CSAGLAFNEQFF	TGCAGCGCTGGACTAGCCTTCAATGAGCAGTTCTTC
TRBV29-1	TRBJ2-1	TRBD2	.	CSVEDNGLAGNEQFF	TGCAGCGTTGAAGACAATGGACTAGCGGGAAATGAGCAGTTCTTC
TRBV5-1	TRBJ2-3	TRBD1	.	CASSLRQQGTEDTQYF	TGCGCCAGCAGCTTGAGACAACAGGGGACGGAAGATACGCAGTATTTT
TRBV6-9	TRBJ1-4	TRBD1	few	CASSYRRDRESLRTNEKLFF	TGTGCCAGCAGTTATCGCCGGGACAGGGAGTCGTTGCGCACTAATGAAAAACTGTTTTTT
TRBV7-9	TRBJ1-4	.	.	CASRGVGLTNEKLFF	TGTGCCAGCAGGGGAGTGGGATTAACTAATGAAAAACTGTTTTTT
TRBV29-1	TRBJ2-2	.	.	CSVVGPANTGELFF	TGCAGCGTTGTTGGCCCCGCGAACACCGGGGAGCTGTTTTTT
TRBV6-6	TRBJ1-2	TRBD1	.	CASSYSGQGGYTF	TGTGCCAGCAGTTACTCCGGACAGGGCGGCTACACCTTC
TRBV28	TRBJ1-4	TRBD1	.	CASVDVGTGGLTNEKLFF	TGTGCCAGCGTCGATGTCGGGACAGGGGGACTCACTAATGAAAAACTGTTTTTT
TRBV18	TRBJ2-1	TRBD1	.	CASSPRTGPNEQFF	TGTGCCAGCTCACCACGGACAGGGCCAAATGAGCAGTTCTTC
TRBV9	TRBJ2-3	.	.	CASSVRGGAGPSDTQYF	TGTGCCAGCAGCGTAAGGGGCGGGGCAGGGCCCTCAGATACGCAGTATTTT
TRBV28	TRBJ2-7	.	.	CASCRGPYEQYF	TGTGCCAGCTGCAGGGGCCCCTACGAGCAGTACTTC
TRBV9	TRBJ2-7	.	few	CASSRGQGGTSGSRYEQYF	TGTGCCAGCAGCCGGGGACAGGGGGGCACTAGCGGGAGTCGCTACGAGCAGTACTTC
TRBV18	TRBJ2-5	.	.	CASSGPDGGQYF	TGTGCCAGCTCAGGACCGGACGGAGGCCAGTACTTC
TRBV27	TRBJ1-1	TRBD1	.	CASSLRGAITEAFF	TGTGCCAGCAGCCTCAGGGGGGCGATCACTGAAGCTTTCTTT
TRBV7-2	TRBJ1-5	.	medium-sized	CASSGQSNQPQHF	TGTGCCAGCAGTGGGCAGAGCAATCAGCCCCAGCATTTT
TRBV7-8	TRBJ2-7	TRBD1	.	CASSLAIGTDEQYF	TGTGCCAGCAGTCTTGCGATCGGGACAGACGAGCAGTACTTC
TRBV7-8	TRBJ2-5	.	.	CASSLNSLQETQYF	TGTGCCAGCAGCTTAAACAGCCTACAAGAGACCCAGTACTTC
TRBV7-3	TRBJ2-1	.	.	CASSLTSSLDQGEQFF	TGTGCCAGCAGCTTAACATCTTCCCTAGATCAGGGTGAGCAGTTCTTC
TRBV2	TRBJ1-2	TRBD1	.	CASSVDRQSGYTF	TGTGCCAGCAGTGTGGACAGGCAGTCGGGCTACACCTTC
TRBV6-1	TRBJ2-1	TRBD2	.	CASRSTRGGDEQFF	TGTGCCAGCAGATCCACGCGGGGGGGCGATGAGCAGTTCTTC
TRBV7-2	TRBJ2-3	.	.	CASSFGGSKDTQYF	TGTGCCAGCAGCTTCGGAGGGAGTAAAGATACGCAGTATTTT
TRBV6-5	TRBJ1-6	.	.	CASRTTVVYNSPLHF	TGTGCCAGCAGGACGACAGTGGTCTATAATTCACCCCTCCACTTT